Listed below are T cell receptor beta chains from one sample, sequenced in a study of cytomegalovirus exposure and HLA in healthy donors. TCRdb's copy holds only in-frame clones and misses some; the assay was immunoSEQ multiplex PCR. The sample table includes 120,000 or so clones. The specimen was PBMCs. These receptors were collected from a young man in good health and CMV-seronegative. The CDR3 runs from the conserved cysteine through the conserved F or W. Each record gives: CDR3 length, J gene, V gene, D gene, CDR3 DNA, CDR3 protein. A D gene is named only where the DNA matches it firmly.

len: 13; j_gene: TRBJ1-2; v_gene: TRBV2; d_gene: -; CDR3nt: TGTGCCAGCAGTCCCGGGAATAACTATGGCTACACCTTC; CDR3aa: CASSPGNNYGYTF
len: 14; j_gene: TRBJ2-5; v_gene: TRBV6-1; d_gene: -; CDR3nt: TGTGCCAGCAGTGAACGCCAGGGGAGAGAGACCCAGTACTTC; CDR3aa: CASSERQGRETQYF
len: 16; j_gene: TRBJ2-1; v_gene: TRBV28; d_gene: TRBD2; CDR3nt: TGTGCCAGCAGTTCCCTAGCGGGAGTAACTTACAATGAGCAGTTCTTC; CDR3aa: CASSSLAGVTYNEQFF
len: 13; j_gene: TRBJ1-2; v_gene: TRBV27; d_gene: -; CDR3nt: TGTGCCAGCAGTTTACAGGGCGGCTATGGCTACACCTTC; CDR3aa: CASSLQGGYGYTF
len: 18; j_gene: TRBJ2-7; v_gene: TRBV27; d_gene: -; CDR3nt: TGTGCCAGCAGTTTATCGTCCCAGCCGACAGCCAGCTCCTACGAGCAGTACTTC; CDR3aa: CASSLSSQPTASSYEQYF
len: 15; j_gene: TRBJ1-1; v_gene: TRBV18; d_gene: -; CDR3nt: TGTGCCAGCTCACCGCCCGGGACACCGAACACTGAAGCTTTCTTT; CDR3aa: CASSPPGTPNTEAFF
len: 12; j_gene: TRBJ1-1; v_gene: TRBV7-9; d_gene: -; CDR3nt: TGTGCCAGCAGCTCGGACAACCCCGAAGCTTTCTTT; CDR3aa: CASSSDNPEAFF
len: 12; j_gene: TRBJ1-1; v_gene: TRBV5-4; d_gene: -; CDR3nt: TGTGCCAGCTGGAGGGGTAACACTGAAGCTTTCTTT; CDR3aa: CASWRGNTEAFF
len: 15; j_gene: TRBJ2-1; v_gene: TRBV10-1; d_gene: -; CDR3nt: TGCGCCAGCAGTGTCACAGGGTTATCCTACAATGAGCAGTTCTTC; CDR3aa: CASSVTGLSYNEQFF
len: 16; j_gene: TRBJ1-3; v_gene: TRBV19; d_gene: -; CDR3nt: TGTGCCAGTAGTACCGGAGGATCGTACTCTGGAAACACCATATATTTT; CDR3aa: CASSTGGSYSGNTIYF
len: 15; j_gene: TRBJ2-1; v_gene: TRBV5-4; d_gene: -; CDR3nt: TGTGCCAGCAGCTTGGGGTCTAGCTCCTACAATGAGCAGTTCTTC; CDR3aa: CASSLGSSSYNEQFF
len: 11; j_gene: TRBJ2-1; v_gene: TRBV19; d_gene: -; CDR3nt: TGTGCCAGTAGTTTCGACAGGTTGCAGTTCTTC; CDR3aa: CASSFDRLQFF
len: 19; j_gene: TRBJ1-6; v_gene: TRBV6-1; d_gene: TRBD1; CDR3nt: TGTGCCAGCAGTGAAGCCGGACAGGGAGGAAGTCGGGCCCATTCACCCCTCCACTTT; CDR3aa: CASSEAGQGGSRAHSPLHF
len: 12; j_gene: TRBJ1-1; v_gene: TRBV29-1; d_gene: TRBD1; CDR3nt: TGCAGCGTAGACAGGGGAGACACTGAAGCTTTCTTT; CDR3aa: CSVDRGDTEAFF
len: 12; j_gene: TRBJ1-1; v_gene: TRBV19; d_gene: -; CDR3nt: TGTGCCAGTTATGACGGGGGGAGAGAAGCTTTCTTT; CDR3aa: CASYDGGREAFF
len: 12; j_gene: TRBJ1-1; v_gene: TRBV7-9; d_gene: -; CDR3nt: TGTGCCAGCAGCCCGGCAGGGACTGAAGCTTTCTTT; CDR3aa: CASSPAGTEAFF